The 19 T cell receptor beta chains presented below share a single source sample, sequenced in a study of monozygotic twins with inflammatory bowel disease. TCRdb re-called the 5' RACE reads and catalogs CDR3 proteins one per entry, DNA excluded. The sample table includes 300,000 to 350,000 distinct CDR3 sequences. The sequenced sample was blood. The receptors originated from a human donor with ulcerative colitis or Crohn's disease, or a healthy co-twin of an affected twin (not recorded which).

The V gene is TRBV5-1, the J gene TRBJ2-1. The germline CDR1 and CDR2 sequences are SGHRS and YFSETQ. The CDR3 sequence is 13 residues long. This chain's CDR3 is CASSLYDTQEQFF.

The chain links TRBV5-5 to TRBJ2-1; TCRdb returns TRBD1, unconfirmable since there is no DNA. The CDR3 consists of 16 residues. Germline V lookup: CDR1 SGHKS, CDR2 YYEKEE (reference sequence). This CDR3 reads CASSSLGGGSYNEQFF. Using reference TRBV5-5 and TRBJ2-1 for the parts outside the CDR3, the full variable domain is DAGVTQSPTHLIKTRGQQVTLRCSPISGHKSVSWYQQVLGQGPQFIFQYYEKEERGRGNFPDRFSARQFPNYSSELNVNALLLGDSALYLCASSSLGGGSYNEQFFGPGTRLTVL.

The gene calls are TRBV7-9 and TRBJ2-7. The CDR3 is 13 amino acids. Germline V gene data show CDR1 as SEHNR and CDR2 as FQNEAQ (reference sequence). The CDR3 sequence: CASSSFSSYEQYF.

The chain uses TRBV7-2 and TRBJ1-1; the D call from TCRdb, TRBD1, cannot be confirmed without DNA. CDR1 SGHTA and CDR2 FQGNSA come from the germline V gene. The CDR3 totals 14 residues. CDR3 amino acids: CASSLVGGVGEAFF.

This sequence joins TRBV20-1 and TRBJ1-1; as DNA is missing, the TRBD1 call by TCRdb cannot be tested. The CDR3 spans 11 residues. From germline, CDR1 is DFQATT and CDR2 SNEGSKA (reference sequence). The CDR3 here is CSARGHTEAFF.

The chain combines TRBV7-2 with TRBJ2-7; TCRdb calls TRBD2, which cannot be checked without DNA. The CDR3 consists of 15 residues. Germline values: CDR1 SGHTA, CDR2 FQGNSA. The CDR3 is CASSLSPSPWDEQYF.

The V call is TRBV5-6, the J call TRBJ2-5. Germline V gene lookup returns CDR1 SGHDT and CDR2 YYEEEE. CDR3 length: 13 amino acids. The chain's CDR3 is CASSSAVEETQYF.

V usage is TRBV20-1 and J usage is TRBJ1-1; lacking DNA, the TRBD1 call made by TCRdb goes unchecked. The CDR3 runs 13 residues. Germline loops: CDR1 DFQATT, CDR2 SNEGSKA (reference sequence). CDR3: CSALQVPGTEAFF.

V gene TRBV5-1 combines with J gene TRBJ1-2; TCRdb selects TRBD1, and the lack of DNA leaves this call unchecked. Germline V gene sequence: CDR1 SGHRS, CDR2 YFSETQ. The CDR3 extends over 12 amino acids. The CDR3 loop is CASSLNREDYTF. The full variable domain, its missing parts supplied by reference TRBV5-1 and TRBJ1-2, is KAGVTQTPRYLIKTRGQQVTLSCSPISGHRSVSWYQQTPGQGLQFLFEYFSETQRNKGNFPGRFSGRQFSNSRSEMNVSTLELGDSALYLCASSLNREDYTFGSGTRLTVV.

The chain combines TRBV27 with TRBJ2-6; the D call of TRBD1 rests on TCRdb alone, since no DNA is present to check it. This CDR3 is 20 amino acids long. CDR1 and CDR2 (germline): MNHEY, SMNVEV (reference sequence). This chain's CDR3 is CASSWDRDTYPGSGANVLTF. The full variable domain, rest sourced from reference TRBV27 and TRBJ2-6, is EAQVTQNPRYLITVTGKKLTVTCSQNMNHEYMSWYRQDPGLGLRQIYYSMNVEVTDKGDVPEGYKVSRKEKRNFPLILESPSPNQTSLYFCASSWDRDTYPGSGANVLTFGAGSRLTVL.

The chain carries TRBV24-1 and TRBJ1-1. Germline CDR1 reads KGHDR; CDR2 reads SFDVKD. The CDR3 contains 14 residues. The chain's CDR3 is CATSDGGLGTEAFF.

This sequence joins TRBV11-2 and TRBJ2-1; there is no DNA to check the TCRdb D call of TRBD1. The CDR3 consists of 15 residues. Germline V gives CDR1 SGHAT, CDR2 FQNNGV. CDR3 loop: CASSLGGIGVNEQFF.

The chain couples TRBV5-1 to TRBJ1-1; TCRdb returns TRBD1, unconfirmable since there is no DNA. Germline assignment: CDR1 SGHRS and CDR2 YFSETQ. This CDR3 region has 15 residues. CDR3 sequence: CASSLTGQVNTEAFF.

The rearrangement joins TRBV29-1 to TRBJ2-3; no DNA is available, so the TRBD1 call from TCRdb remains unchecked. Germline loops: CDR1 SQVTM, CDR2 ANQGSEA. The CDR3 has 12 amino acids. CDR3: CSLKLGPDTQYF.

CDR3 in amino acids: CASSLVTSGTDTQYF. This rearrangement joins TRBV7-2 to TRBJ2-3; the D call from TCRdb, TRBD2, cannot be confirmed without DNA. This CDR3 has 15 amino acids. Germline assignment: CDR1 SGHTA and CDR2 FQGNSA.

V is TRBV12-3 or TRBV12-4 and J is TRBJ2-5. The CDR3 is 14 residues long. CDR3 loop: CASSLSPARETQYF.

CDR3 protein: CASSRTSLPPDTQYF. This sequence joins TRBV2 and TRBJ2-3; TCRdb proposes TRBD2, but this gene call is untestable without DNA. This CDR3 spans 15 amino acids. CDR1 and CDR2 from the germline V gene are SNHLY and FYNNEI.

This chain connects TRBV28 to TRBJ2-7; the TCRdb D gene call, TRBD1, has no DNA to confirm it. This CDR3 region has 15 residues. CDR1 and CDR2 (germline): MDHEN, SYDVKM. CDR3 in amino acids: CASSPLWDRGYEQYF.

This chain links TRBV10-2 with TRBJ2-3. The CDR3 extends over 11 amino acids. Germline V gives CDR1 WSHSY, CDR2 SAAADI. CDR3 amino acids: CASRRQDTQYF.